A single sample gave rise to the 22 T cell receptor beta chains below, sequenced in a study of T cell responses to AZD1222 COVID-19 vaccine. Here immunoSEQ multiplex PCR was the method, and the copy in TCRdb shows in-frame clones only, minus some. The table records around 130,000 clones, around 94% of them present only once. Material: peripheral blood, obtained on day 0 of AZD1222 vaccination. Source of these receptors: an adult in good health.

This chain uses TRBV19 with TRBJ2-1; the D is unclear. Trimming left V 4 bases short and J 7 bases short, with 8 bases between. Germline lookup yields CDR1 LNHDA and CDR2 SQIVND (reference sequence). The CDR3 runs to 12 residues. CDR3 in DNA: TGTGCCAGTAGTAGGGAAATAAATGAGCAGTTCTTC. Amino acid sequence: CASSREINEQFF. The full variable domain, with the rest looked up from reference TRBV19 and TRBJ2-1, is DGGITQSPKYLFRKEGQNVTLSCEQNLNHDAMYWYRQDPGQGLRLIYYSQIVNDFQKGDIAEGYSVSREKKESFPLTVTSAQKNPTAFYLCASSREINEQFFGPGTRLTVL.

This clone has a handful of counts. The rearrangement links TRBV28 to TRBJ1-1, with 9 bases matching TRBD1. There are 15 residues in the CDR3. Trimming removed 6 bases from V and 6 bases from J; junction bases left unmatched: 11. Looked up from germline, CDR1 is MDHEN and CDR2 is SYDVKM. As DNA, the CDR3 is TGTGCCAGCAGCCCAACAGGGGGCGCCGGAGCTGAAGCTTTCTTT. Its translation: CASSPTGGAGAEAFF.

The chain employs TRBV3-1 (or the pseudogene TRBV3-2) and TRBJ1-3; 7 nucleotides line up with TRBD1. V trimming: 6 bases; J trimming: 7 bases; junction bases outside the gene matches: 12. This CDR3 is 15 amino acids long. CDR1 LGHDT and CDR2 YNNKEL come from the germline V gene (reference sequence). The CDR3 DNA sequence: TGTGCCAGCAGTCCTTTCGGGGGCAGGGGGAACACCATATATTTT. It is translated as CASSPFGGRGNTIYF.

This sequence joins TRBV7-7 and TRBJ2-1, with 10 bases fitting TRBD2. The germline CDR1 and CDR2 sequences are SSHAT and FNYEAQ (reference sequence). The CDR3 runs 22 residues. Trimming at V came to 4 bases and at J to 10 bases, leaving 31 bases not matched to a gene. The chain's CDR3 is CASSCRDNGTSAIRQKGGEQFF. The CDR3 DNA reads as TGTGCCAGCAGCTGTAGGGATAACGGGACTAGCGCCATACGACAAAAAGGGGGCGAGCAGTTCTTC.

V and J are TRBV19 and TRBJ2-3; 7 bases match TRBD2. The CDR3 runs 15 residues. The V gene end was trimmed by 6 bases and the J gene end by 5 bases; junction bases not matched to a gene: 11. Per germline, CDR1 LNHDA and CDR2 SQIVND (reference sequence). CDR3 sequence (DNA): TGTGCCAGTAGGCCGTTGGCGGGAGAGGGAGATACGCAGTATTTT. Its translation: CASRPLAGEGDTQYF. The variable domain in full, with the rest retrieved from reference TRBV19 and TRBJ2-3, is DGGITQSPKYLFRKEGQNVTLSCEQNLNHDAMYWYRQDPGQGLRLIYYSQIVNDFQKGDIAEGYSVSREKKESFPLTVTSAQKNPTAFYLCASRPLAGEGDTQYFGPGTRLTVL.

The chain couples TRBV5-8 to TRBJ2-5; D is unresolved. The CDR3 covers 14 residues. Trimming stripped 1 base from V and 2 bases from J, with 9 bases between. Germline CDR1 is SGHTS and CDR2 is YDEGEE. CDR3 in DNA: TGTGCCAGCAGCTTGTTCCAGACGCAAGAGACCCAGTACTTC. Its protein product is CASSLFQTQETQYF.

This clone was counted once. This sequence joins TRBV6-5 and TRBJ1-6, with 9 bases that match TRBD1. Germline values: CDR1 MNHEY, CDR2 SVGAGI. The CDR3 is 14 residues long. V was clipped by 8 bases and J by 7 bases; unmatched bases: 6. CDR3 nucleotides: TGTGCCAGCGACAGGGGGGCCGGGAATTCACCCCTCCACTTT. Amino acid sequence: CASDRGAGNSPLHF.

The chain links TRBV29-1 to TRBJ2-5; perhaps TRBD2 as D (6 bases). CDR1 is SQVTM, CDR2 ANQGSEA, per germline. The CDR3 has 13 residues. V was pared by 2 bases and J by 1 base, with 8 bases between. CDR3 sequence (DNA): TGCAGCGTTGAAAAGACTAGCCAAGAGACCCAGTACTTC. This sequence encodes CSVEKTSQETQYF.

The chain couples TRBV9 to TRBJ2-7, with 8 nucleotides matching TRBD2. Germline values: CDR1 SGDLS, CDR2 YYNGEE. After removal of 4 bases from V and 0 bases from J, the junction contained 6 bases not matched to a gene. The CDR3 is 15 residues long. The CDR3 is CASSPGRASSYEQYF. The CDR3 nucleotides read TGTGCCAGCAGCCCCGGGAGGGCCAGCTCCTACGAGCAGTACTTC. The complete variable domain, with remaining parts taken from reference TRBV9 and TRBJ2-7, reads DSGVTQTPKHLITATGQRVTLRCSPRSGDLSVYWYQQSLDQGLQFLIQYYNGEERAKGNILERFSAQQFPDLHSELNLSSLELGDSALYFCASSPGRASSYEQYFGPGTRLTVT.

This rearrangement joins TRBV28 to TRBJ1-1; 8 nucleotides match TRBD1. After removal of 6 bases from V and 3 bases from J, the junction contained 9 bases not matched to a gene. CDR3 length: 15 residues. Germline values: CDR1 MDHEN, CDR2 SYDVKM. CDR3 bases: TGTGCCAGCAGAACACAGGGGGGAGGATACACTGAAGCTTTCTTT. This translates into CASRTQGGGYTEAFF.

CDR3 region: CASSEMGNPSLAGYTF. The CDR3 DNA is TGTGCCAGCAGTGAAATGGGGAACCCAAGCCTAGCCGGCTACACCTTC. The V and J genes are TRBV2 and TRBJ1-2, with D unresolved. The CDR3 covers 16 residues. Germline V gene lookup returns CDR1 SNHLY and CDR2 FYNNEI. Deletions cut 2 bases from V and 8 bases from J, with 21 bases between.

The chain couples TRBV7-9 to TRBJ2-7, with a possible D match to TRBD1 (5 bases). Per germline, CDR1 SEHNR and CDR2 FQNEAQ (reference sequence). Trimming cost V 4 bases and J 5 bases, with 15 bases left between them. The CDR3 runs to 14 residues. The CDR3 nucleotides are TGTGCCAGCAGCTCTCCAGGGAATCGAGACGAGCAGTACTTC. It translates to CASSSPGNRDEQYF.

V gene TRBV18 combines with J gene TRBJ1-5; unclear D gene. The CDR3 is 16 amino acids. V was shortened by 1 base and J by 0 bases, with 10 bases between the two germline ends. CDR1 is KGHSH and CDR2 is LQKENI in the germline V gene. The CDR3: CASSPLAVGSNQPQHF. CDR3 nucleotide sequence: TGTGCCAGCTCACCACTGGCCGTCGGTAGCAATCAGCCCCAGCATTTT.

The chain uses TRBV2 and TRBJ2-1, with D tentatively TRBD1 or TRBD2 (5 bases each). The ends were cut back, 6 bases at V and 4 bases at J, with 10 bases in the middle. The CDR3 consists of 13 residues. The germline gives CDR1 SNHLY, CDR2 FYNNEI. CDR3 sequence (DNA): TGTGCCAGCAGCCCCGGGGCATACAATGAGCAGTTCTTC. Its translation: CASSPGAYNEQFF.

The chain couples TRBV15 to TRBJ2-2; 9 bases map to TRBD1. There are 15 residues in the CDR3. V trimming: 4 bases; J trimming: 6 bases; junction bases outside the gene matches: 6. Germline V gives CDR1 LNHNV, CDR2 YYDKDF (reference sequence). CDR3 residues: CATSIGDRVAGELFF. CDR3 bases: TGTGCCACCAGCATAGGGGACAGGGTGGCCGGGGAGCTGTTTTTT.

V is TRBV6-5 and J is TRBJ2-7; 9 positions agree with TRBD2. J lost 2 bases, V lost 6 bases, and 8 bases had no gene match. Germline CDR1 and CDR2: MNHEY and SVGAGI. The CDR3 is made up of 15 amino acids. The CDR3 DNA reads TGTGCCAGCAGCGACCCAGGGACTAGCACCTACGAGCAGTACTTC. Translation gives CASSDPGTSTYEQYF.

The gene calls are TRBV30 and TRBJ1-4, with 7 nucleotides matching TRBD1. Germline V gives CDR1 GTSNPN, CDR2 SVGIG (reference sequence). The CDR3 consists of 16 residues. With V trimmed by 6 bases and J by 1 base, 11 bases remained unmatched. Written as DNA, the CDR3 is TGTGCCTGCACCATAGGGGGCGGTGGAACTAATGAAAAACTGTTTTTT. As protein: CACTIGGGGTNEKLFF.

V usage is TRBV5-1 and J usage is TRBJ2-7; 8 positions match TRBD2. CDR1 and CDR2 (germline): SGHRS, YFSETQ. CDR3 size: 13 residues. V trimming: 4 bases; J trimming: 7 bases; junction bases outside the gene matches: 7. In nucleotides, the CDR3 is TGCGCCAGCAGCCCGGGACTAGAAAGTGAGCAGTACTTC. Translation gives CASSPGLESEQYF.

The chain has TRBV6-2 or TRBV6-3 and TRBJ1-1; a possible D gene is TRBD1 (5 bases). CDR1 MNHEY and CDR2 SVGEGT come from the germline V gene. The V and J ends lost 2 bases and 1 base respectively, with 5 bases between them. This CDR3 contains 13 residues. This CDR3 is CASSYQGNTEAFF. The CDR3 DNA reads TGTGCCAGCAGTTACCAGGGGAACACTGAAGCTTTCTTT.

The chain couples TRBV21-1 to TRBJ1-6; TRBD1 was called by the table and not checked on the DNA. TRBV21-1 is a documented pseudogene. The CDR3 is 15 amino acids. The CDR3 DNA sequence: TGTGCCAGCAGCAAAACCGGGATAACAGGGTTCCCCCTCCACTTT. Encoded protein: CASSKTGITGFPLHF.

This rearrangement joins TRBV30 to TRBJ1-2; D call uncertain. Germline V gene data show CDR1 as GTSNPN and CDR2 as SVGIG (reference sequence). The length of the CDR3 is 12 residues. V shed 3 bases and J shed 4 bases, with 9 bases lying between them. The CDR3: CAWRGFSYGYTF. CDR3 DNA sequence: TGTGCCTGGAGGGGTTTCAGCTATGGCTACACCTTC.

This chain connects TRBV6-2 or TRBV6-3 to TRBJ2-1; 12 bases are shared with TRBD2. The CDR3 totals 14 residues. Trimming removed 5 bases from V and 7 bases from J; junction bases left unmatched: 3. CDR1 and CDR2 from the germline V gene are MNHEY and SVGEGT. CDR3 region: CASSLAGGPNEQFF. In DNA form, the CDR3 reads TGTGCCAGCAGTCTAGCGGGAGGGCCGAATGAGCAGTTCTTC.